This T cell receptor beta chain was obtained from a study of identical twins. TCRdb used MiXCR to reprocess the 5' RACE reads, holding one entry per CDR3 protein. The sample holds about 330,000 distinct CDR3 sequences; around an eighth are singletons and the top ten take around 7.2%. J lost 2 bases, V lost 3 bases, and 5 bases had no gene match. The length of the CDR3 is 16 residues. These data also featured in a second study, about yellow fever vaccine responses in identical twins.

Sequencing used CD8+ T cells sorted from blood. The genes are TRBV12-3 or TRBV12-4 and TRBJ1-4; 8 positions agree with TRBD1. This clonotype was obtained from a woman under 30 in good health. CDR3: CASSLRTGRTNEKLFF. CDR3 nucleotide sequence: TGTGCCAGCAGTTTGCGGACAGGGAGGACTAATGAAAAACTGTTTTTT.